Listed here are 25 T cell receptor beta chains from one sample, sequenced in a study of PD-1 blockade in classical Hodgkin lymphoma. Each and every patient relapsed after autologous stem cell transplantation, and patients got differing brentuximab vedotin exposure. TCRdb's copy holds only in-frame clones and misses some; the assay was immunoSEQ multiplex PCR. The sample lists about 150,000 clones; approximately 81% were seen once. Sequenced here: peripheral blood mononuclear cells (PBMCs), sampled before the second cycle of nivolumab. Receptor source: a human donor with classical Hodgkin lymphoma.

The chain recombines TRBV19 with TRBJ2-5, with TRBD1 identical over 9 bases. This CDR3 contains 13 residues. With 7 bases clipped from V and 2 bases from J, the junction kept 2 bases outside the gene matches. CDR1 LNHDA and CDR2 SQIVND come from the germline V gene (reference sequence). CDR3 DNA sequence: TGTGCCAGTAACAGGGGGCCGCAAGAGACCCAGTACTTC. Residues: CASNRGPQETQYF.

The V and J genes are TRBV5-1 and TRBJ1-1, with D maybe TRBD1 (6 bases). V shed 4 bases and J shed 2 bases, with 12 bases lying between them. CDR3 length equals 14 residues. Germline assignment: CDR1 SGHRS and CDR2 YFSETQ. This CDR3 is CASSAGTINTEAFF. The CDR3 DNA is TGCGCCAGCAGCGCGGGGACAATAAACACTGAAGCTTTCTTT.

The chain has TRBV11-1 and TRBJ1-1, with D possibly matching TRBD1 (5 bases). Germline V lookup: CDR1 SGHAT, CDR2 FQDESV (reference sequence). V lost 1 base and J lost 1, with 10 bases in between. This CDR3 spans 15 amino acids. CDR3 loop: CASSLVSTGNTEAFF. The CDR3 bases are TGTGCCAGCAGCTTAGTAAGCACAGGGAACACTGAAGCTTTCTTT.

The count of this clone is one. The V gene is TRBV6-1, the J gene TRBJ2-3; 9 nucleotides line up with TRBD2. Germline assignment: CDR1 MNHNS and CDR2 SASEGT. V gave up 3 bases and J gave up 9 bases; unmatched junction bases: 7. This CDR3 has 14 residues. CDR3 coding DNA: TGTGCCAGCAGTGACCGGCTAGCGGGAAGCACGCAGTATTTT. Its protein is CASSDRLAGSTQYF.

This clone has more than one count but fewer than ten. This CDR3 reads CASSYYGELYSPLHF. Here the CDR3 DNA reads TGTGCCAGCAGTTACTATGGGGAACTGTATTCACCCCTCCACTTT. The V gene is TRBV6-5, the J gene TRBJ1-6; D unclear. CDR3 size: 15 residues. Germline CDR1 and CDR2: MNHEY and SVGAGI. Trimming stripped 1 base from V and 8 bases from J, with 12 bases between.

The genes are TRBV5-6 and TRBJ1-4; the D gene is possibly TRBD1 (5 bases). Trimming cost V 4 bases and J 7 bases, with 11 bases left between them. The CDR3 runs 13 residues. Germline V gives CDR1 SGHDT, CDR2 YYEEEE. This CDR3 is CASSRRGAEKLFF. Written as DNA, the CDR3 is TGTGCCAGCAGCCGGCGTGGGGCTGAAAAACTGTTTTTT. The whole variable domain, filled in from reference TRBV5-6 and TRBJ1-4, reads DAGVTQSPTHLIKTRGQQVTLRCSPKSGHDTVSWYQQALGQGPQFIFQYYEEEERQRGNFPDRFSGHQFPNYSSELNVNALLLGDSALYLCASSRRGAEKLFFGSGTQLSVL.

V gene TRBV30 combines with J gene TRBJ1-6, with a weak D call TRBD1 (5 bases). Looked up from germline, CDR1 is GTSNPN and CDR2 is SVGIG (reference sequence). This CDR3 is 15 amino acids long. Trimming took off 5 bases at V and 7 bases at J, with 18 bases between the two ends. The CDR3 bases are TGTGCCTGGTGGGCATCCAGGGCTCGGAATTCACCCCTCCACTTT. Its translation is CAWWASRARNSPLHF.

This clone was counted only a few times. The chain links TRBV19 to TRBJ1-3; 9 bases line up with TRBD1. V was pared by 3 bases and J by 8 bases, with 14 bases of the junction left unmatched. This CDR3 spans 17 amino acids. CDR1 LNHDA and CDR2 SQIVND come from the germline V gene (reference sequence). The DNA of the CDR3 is TGTGCCAGTAGTATCGGGGCCCTGGACAGGGGCACGGACACCATATATTTT. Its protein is CASSIGALDRGTDTIYF.

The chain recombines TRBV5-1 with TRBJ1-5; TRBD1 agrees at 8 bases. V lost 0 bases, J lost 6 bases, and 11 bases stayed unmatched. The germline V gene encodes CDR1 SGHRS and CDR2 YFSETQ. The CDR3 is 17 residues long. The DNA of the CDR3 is TGCGCCAGCAGCTTGGGACAGGGGAAATTAAGGTTTCAGCCCCAGCATTTT. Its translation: CASSLGQGKLRFQPQHF.

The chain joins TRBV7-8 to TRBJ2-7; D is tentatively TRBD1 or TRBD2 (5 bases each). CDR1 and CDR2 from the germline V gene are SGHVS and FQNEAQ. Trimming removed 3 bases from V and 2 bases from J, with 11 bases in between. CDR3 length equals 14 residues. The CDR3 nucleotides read TGTGCCAGCAGCTTCACGCAGGGACCCTACGAGCAGTACTTC. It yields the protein CASSFTQGPYEQYF.

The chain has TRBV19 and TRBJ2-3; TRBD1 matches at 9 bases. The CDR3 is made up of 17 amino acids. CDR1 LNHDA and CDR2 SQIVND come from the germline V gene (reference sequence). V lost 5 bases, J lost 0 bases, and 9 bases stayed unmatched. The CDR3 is CASSSPGQGGSTDTQYF. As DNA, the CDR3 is TGTGCCAGTAGTTCGCCGGGACAGGGAGGTAGCACAGATACGCAGTATTTT.

The chain's CDR3 is CASSLQIQGAGYGYTF. The CDR3 DNA is TGCGCCAGCAGCTTGCAAATACAGGGGGCCGGCTATGGCTACACCTTC. V gene TRBV5-1 combines with J gene TRBJ1-2; 9 nucleotides match TRBD1. Germline CDR1 SGHRS, CDR2 YFSETQ. The CDR3 runs 16 residues. V lost 1 base and J lost 4; bases outside the gene matches: 8.

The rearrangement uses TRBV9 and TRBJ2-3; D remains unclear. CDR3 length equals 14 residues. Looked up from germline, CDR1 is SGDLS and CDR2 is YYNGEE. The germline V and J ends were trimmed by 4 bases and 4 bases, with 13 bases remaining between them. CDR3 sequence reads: CASSFDVVADTQYF. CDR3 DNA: TGTGCCAGCAGCTTCGACGTGGTCGCAGATACGCAGTATTTT.

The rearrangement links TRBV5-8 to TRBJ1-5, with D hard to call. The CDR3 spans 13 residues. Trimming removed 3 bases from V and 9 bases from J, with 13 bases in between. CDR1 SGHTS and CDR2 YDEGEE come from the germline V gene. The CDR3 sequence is CASSSVDGAPQHF. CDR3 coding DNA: TGTGCCAGCAGCTCGGTAGACGGAGCGCCCCAGCATTTT.

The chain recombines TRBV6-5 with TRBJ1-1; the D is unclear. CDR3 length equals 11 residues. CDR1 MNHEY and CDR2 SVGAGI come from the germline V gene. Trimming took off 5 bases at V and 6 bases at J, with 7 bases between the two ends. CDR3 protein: CASSDNSEAFF. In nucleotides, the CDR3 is TGTGCCAGCAGTGATAATTCTGAAGCTTTCTTT.

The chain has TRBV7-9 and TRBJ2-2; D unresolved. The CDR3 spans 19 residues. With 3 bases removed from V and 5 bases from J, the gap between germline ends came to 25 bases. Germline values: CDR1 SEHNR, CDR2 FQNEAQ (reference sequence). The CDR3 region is CASSFKTKWTTLPTGELFF. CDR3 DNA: TGTGCCAGCAGCTTCAAAACTAAATGGACGACTCTGCCGACCGGGGAGCTGTTTTTT.

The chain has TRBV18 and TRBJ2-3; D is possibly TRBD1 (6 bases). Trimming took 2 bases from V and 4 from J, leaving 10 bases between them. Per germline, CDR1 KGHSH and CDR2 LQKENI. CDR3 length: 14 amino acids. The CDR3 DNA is TGTGCCAGCTCACCAGGGACACTCCCAGATACGCAGTATTTT. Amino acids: CASSPGTLPDTQYF. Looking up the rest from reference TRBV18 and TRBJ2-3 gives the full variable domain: NAGVMQNPRHLVRRRGQEARLRCSPMKGHSHVYWYRQLPEEGLKFMVYLQKENIIDESGMPKERFSAEFPKEGPSILRIQQVVRGDSAAYFCASSPGTLPDTQYFGPGTRLTVL.

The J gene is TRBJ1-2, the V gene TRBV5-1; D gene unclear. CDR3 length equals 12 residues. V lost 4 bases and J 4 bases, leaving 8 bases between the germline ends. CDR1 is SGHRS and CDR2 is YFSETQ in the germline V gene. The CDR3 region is CASSPGIYGYTF. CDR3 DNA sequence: TGCGCCAGCAGCCCCGGGATCTATGGCTACACCTTC.

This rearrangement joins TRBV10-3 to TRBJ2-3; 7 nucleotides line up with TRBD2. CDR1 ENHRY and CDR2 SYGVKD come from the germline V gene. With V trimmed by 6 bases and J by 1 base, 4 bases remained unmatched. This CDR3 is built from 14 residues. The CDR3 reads CAIREGGGTDTQYF. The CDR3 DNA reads TGTGCCATCAGGGAGGGAGGGGGCACAGATACGCAGTATTTT.

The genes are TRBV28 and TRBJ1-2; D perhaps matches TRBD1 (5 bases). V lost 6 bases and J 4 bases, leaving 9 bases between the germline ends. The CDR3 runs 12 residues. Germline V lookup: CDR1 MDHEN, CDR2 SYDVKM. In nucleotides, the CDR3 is TGTGCCAGCAGCCAGGGCTTCTATGGCTACACCTTC. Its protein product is CASSQGFYGYTF.

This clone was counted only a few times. CDR3 residues: CASGSNYGYTF. The CDR3 nucleotides are TGTGCCAGCGGCTCGAACTATGGCTACACCTTC. The chain employs TRBV28 and TRBJ1-2; D gene uncertain. Germline lookup yields CDR1 MDHEN and CDR2 SYDVKM. V was clipped by 8 bases and J by 2 bases, with 6 bases between them. The CDR3 totals 11 residues.

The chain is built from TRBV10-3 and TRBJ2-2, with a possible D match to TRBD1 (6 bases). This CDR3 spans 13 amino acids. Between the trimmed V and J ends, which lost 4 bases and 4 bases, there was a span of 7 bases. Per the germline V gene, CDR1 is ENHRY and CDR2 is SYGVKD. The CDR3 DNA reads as TGTGCCATCAGTGCGACAGGCACCGGGGAGCTGTTTTTT. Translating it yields CAISATGTGELFF.

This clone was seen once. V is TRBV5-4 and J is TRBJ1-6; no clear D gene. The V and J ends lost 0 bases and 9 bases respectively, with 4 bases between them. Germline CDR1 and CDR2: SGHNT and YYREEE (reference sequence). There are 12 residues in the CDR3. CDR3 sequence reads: CASSLDSSPLHF. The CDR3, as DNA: TGTGCCAGCAGCTTGGATAGTTCACCCCTCCACTTT.

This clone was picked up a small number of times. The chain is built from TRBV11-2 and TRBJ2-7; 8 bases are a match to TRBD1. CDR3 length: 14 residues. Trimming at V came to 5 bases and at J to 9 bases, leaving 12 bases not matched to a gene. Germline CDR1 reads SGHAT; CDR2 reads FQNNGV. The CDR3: CASSPTTGVVGQYF. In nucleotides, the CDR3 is TGTGCCAGCAGCCCGACGACAGGGGTGGTGGGGCAGTACTTC.

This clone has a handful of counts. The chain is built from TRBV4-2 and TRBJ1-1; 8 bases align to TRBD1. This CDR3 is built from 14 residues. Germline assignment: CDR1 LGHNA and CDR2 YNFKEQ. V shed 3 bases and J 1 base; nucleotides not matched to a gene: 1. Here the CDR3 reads CASSQDRENTEAFF. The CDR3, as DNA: TGTGCCAGCAGCCAGGACAGGGAGAACACTGAAGCTTTCTTT.